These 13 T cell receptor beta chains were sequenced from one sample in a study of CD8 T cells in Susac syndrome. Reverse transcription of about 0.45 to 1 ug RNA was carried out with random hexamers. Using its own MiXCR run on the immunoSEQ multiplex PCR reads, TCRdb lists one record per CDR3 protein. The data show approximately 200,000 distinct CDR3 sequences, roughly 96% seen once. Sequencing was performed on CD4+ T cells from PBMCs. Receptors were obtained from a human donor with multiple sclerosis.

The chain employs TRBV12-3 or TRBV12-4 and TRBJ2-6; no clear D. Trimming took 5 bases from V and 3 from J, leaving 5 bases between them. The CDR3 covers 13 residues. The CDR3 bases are TGTGCCAGCAGTAAAGGTGGGGCCAACGTCCTGACTTTC. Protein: CASSKGGANVLTF.

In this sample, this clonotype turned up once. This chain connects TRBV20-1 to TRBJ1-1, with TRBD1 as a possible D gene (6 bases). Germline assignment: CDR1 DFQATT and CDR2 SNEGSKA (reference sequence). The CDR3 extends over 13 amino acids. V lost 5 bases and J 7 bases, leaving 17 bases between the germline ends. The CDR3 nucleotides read TGCAGTGCTTTACAGGGCAGTTTTGGTGAAGCTTTCTTT. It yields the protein CSALQGSFGEAFF.

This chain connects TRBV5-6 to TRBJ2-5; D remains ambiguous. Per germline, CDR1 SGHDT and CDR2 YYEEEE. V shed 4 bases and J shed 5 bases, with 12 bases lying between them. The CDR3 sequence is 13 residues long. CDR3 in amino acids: CASSGPPVETQYF. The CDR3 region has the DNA TGTGCCAGCAGCGGACCGCCGGTGGAGACCCAGTACTTC.

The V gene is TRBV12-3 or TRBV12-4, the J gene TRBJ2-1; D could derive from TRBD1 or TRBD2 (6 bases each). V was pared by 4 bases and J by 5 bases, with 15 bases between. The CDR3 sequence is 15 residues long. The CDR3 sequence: CASSYMARGHNEQFF. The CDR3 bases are TGTGCCAGCAGTTACATGGCCCGGGGGCACAATGAGCAGTTCTTC.

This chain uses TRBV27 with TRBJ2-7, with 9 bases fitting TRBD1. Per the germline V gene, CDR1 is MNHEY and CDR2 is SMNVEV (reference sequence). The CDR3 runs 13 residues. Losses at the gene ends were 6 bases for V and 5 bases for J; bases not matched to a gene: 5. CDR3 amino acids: CASRLGQGDEQYF. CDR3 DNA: TGTGCCAGCAGACTGGGACAGGGTGACGAGCAGTACTTC.

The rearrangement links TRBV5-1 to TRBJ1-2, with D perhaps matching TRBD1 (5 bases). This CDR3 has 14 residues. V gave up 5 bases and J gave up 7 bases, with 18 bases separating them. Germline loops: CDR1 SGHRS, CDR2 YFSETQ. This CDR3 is CASSEQGRLSGYTF. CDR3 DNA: TGCGCCAGCAGTGAGCAGGGTCGATTGAGTGGCTACACCTTC.

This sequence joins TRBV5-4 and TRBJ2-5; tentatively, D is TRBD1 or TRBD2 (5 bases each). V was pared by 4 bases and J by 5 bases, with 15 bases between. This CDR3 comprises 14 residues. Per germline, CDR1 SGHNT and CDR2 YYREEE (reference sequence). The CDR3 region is CASSGGHPGETQYF. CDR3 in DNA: TGTGCCAGCAGCGGAGGACACCCAGGGGAGACCCAGTACTTC.

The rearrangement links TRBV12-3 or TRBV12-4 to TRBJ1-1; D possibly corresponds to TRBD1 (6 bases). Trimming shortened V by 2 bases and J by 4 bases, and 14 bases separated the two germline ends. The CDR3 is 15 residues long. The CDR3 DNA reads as TGTGCCAGCAGTTTATTATTTGGCAGGGGCACTGAAGCTTTCTTT. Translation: CASSLLFGRGTEAFF.

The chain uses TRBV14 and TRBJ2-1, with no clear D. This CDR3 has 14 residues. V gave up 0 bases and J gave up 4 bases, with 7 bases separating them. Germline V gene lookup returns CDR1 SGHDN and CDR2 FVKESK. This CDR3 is CASSQEWAYNEQFF. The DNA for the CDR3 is TGTGCCAGCAGCCAAGAGTGGGCATACAATGAGCAGTTCTTC.

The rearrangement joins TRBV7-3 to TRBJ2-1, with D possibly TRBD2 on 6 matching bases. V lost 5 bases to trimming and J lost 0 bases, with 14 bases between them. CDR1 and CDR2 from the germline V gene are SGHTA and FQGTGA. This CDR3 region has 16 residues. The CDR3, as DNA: TGTGCCAGCAGCAGGAGGGCAACGACCTCCTACAATGAGCAGTTCTTC. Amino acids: CASSRRATTSYNEQFF.

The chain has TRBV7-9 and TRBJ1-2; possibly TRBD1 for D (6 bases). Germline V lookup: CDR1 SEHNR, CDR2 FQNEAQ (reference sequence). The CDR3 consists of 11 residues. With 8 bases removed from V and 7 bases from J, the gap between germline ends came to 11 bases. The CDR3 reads CASGGPGGYTF. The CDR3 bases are TGTGCCAGCGGGGGGCCGGGTGGCTACACCTTC.

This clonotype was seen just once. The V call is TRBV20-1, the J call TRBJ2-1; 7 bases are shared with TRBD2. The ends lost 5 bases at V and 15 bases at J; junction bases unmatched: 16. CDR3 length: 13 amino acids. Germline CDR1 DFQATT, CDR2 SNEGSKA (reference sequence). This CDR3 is CSALPSGTTRRFF. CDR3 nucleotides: TGCAGTGCTCTCCCCTCCGGGACTACGCGGAGGTTCTTC.

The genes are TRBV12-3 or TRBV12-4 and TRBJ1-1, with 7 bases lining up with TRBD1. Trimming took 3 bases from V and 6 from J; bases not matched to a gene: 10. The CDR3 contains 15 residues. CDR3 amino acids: CASSFVTGYAPEAFF. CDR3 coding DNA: TGTGCCAGCAGTTTCGTGACAGGGTATGCGCCTGAAGCTTTCTTT.